The clone carrying this T cell receptor beta chain occurred many times. CDR1 and CDR2 from the germline V gene are SEHNR and FQNEAQ (reference sequence). The CDR3 is 13 residues long. V lost 1 base and J 9 bases, leaving 10 bases between the germline ends. TCRdb re-called the 5' RACE reads with MiXCR, one entry per CDR3 protein. Of just over 400,000 distinct CDR3 sequences listed, about a quarter were seen once; the top ten hold around 14%. The sample is drawn from a study of T-cell memory formation after mild COVID-19. The sequenced material came from PBMCs or a T cell subset sorted from them (not recorded which). This chain links TRBV7-9 with TRBJ2-1; D possibly matches TRBD1 or TRBD2 (5 bases each). The sequence was obtained from an adult woman who had mild COVID-19 (a few samples of this study predate the infection). Cell type and time point are not known. The CDR3 is CASSLVGVSEQFF. In DNA form, the CDR3 reads TGTGCCAGCAGCTTAGTGGGGGTTAGTGAGCAGTTCTTC.